This T cell receptor beta chain was identified in a study of blood T cell repertoires in COVID-19. Study information: Samples representing acute and convalescent COVID-19 were sourced from the United States, Italy and Spain. PBMCs, B-cell-depleted T cells, or T cells were the source of the cDNA or gDNA that made up the material.

The protocol was immunoSEQ multiplex PCR, while the TCRdb copy is restricted to in-frame clones and leaves out a portion. The sample contains tens of thousands of clones, about 85% of which appear only once. The V and J ends lost 5 bases and 5 bases, in that order; junction bases with no gene match: 5. The CDR3 consists of 14 residues. The germline gives CDR1 SNHLY, CDR2 FYNNEI. V usage is TRBV2 and J usage is TRBJ2-3, with 9 positions matching TRBD1. The receptor comes from a man aged 80 or over with acute or convalescent COVID-19. Sequencing was done on a sample of peripheral blood. The CDR3 nucleotides are TGTGCCAGCAGTAGGGACAGGGCGAAAGATACGCAGTATTTT. Encoded protein: CASSRDRAKDTQYF.